One sample yielded the 16 T cell receptor beta chains listed below, sequenced in a study of blood T cell repertoires in COVID-19. The table came from immunoSEQ multiplex PCR; TCRdb's copy has only in-frame clones and leaves some out. The profile shows roughly 200,000 clones, roughly 84% of them singletons. The sample consisted of PBMCs or T cells enriched from blood (not recorded which). These TCRs come from a man aged 25 to 40 in a cohort exposed to, infected with or recovered from COVID-19 (not recorded which).

The chain employs TRBV19 and TRBJ1-5; a possible D gene is TRBD1 (5 bases). The V end was cut by 2 bases, the J end by 5 bases, with 10 bases between. The CDR3 is made up of 14 amino acids. Per germline, CDR1 LNHDA and CDR2 SQIVND (reference sequence). The CDR3 DNA follows: TGTGCCAGTAGTATACAGGGAATTGATCAGCCCCAGCATTTT. Residues: CASSIQGIDQPQHF.

The genes are TRBV5-6 and TRBJ2-7; a weak D match, TRBD2 (6 bases). The CDR3 covers 16 residues. The V gene lost 4 bases and the J gene lost 5 bases, with 22 bases spanning the gap. CDR1 and CDR2 (germline): SGHDT, YYEEEE. This chain's CDR3 is CASSPPGVAFGDEQYF. The DNA for the CDR3 is TGTGCCAGCAGCCCGCCGGGGGTGGCATTCGGGGACGAGCAGTACTTC.

The chain combines TRBV7-2 with TRBJ2-2; D is undetermined. This CDR3 region has 14 residues. The V and J ends lost 2 bases and 3 bases respectively, with 7 bases between them. Germline loops: CDR1 SGHTA, CDR2 FQGNSA. CDR3 nucleotides: TGTGCCAGCAGCTTATATCCCGACACCGGGGAGCTGTTTTTT. This translates into CASSLYPDTGELFF.

This chain uses TRBV27 with TRBJ2-1; 7 nucleotides match TRBD2. This CDR3 has 14 amino acids. The J segment lost 7 bases and the V segment lost 3 bases, leaving 6 bases of the junction unmatched. Germline values: CDR1 MNHEY, CDR2 SMNVEV (reference sequence). The DNA for the CDR3 is TGTGCCAGCAGTTTGTGGGGGGAGGGGAATGAGCAGTTCTTC. It yields the protein CASSLWGEGNEQFF.

V usage is TRBV7-9 and J usage is TRBJ2-2, with 7 bases identical to TRBD1. CDR1 and CDR2 from the germline V gene are SEHNR and FQNEAQ (reference sequence). CDR3 size: 15 residues. The ends lost 5 bases at V and 6 bases at J; junction bases unmatched: 9. The CDR3 DNA reads TGTGCCAGCAGCACCGGGACAGCACGCCCCGGGGAGCTGTTTTTT. This sequence encodes CASSTGTARPGELFF. The variable domain in full, completed from reference TRBV7-9 and TRBJ2-2, reads DTGVSQNPRHKITKRGQNVTFRCDPISEHNRLYWYRQTLGQGPEFLTYFQNEAQLEKSRLLSDRFSAERPKGSFSTLEIQRTEQGDSAMYLCASSTGTARPGELFFGEGSRLTVL.

The V gene is TRBV7-9, the J gene TRBJ2-1; possibly TRBD2 for D (6 bases). The V end was cut by 5 bases, the J end by 9 bases, with 23 bases between. The CDR3 spans 16 residues. Germline-derived CDR1 and CDR2 are SEHNR and FQNEAQ (reference sequence). The CDR3 spells CASSGDPGLPSGEQFF. The CDR3 DNA reads TGTGCCAGCAGCGGAGACCCGGGACTCCCTTCCGGTGAGCAGTTCTTC. The variable domain in full, with the rest retrieved from reference TRBV7-9 and TRBJ2-1, is DTGVSQNPRHKITKRGQNVTFRCDPISEHNRLYWYRQTLGQGPEFLTYFQNEAQLEKSRLLSDRFSAERPKGSFSTLEIQRTEQGDSAMYLCASSGDPGLPSGEQFFGPGTRLTVL.

The chain is built from TRBV14 and TRBJ2-3; TRBD1 aligns across 7 bases. Germline-derived CDR1 and CDR2 are SGHDN and FVKESK. After removal of 0 bases from V and 8 bases from J, the junction contained 5 bases not matched to a gene. CDR3 length: 14 residues. The CDR3 region is CASSQEKSGGTQYF. The CDR3 bases are TGTGCCAGCAGCCAAGAAAAATCAGGGGGTACGCAGTATTTT.

CDR3 sequence reads: CASSQGAGTSTDTQYF. The CDR3 DNA follows: TGTGCCAGCAGCCAGGGGGCGGGAACGTCGACAGATACGCAGTATTTT. J is TRBJ2-3 and V is TRBV7-2; 8 nucleotides align to TRBD1. V dropped 5 bases and J dropped 3; count of bases not matched to a gene: 10. CDR1 is SGHTA and CDR2 is FQGNSA in the germline V gene. The CDR3 has 16 residues.

This clone was detected once. The chain is built from TRBV29-1 and TRBJ2-3; tentative D call: TRBD1 (5 bases). CDR1 SQVTM and CDR2 ANQGSEA come from the germline V gene. This CDR3 spans 12 amino acids. Trimming removed 5 bases at V and 0 bases at J, with 6 bases between. In DNA, the CDR3 is TGCAGCGTTAGACAGAGCACAGATACGCAGTATTTT. Its protein is CSVRQSTDTQYF.

The V and J genes are TRBV6-2 or TRBV6-3 and TRBJ2-7, with D perhaps matching TRBD2 (5 bases). Germline V gene data show CDR1 as MNHEY and CDR2 as SVGEGT. The CDR3 runs to 13 residues. Trimming left V 2 bases short and J 1 base short, with 6 bases between. CDR3 in amino acids: CASSYPGSYEQYF. The CDR3 DNA sequence: TGTGCCAGCAGTTACCCGGGATCCTACGAGCAGTACTTC.

CDR3 sequence reads: CASSLSGSEGNTQYF. DNA of the CDR3: TGTGCCAGCAGCCTTAGCGGGAGTGAGGGGAATACGCAGTATTTT. The chain combines TRBV7-3 with TRBJ2-3, with 9 bases identical to TRBD2. Germline CDR1 SGHTA, CDR2 FQGTGA. Trimming at V came to 5 bases and at J to 7 bases, leaving 10 bases not matched to a gene. The CDR3 runs 15 residues. The whole variable domain, remainder taken from reference TRBV7-3 and TRBJ2-3, is GAGVSQTPSNKVTEKGKYVELRCDPISGHTALYWYRQSLGQGPEFLIYFQGTGAADDSGLPNDRFFAVRPEGSVSTLKIQRTERGDSAVYLCASSLSGSEGNTQYFGPGTRLTVL.

V usage is TRBV7-2 and J usage is TRBJ2-1; 12 bases are a match to TRBD2. V gave up 11 bases and J gave up 7 bases; unmatched junction bases: 12. The CDR3 has 15 amino acids. CDR1 and CDR2 from the germline V gene are SGHTA and FQGNSA. The CDR3 region is CASGLGGTSGNEQFF. The CDR3, as DNA: TGTGCCTCTGGTCTTGGTGGGACTAGCGGGAATGAGCAGTTCTTC.

V is TRBV5-8 and J is TRBJ2-7; no definite D call. The germline V and J ends were trimmed by 5 bases and 2 bases, with 5 bases remaining between them. The germline V gene encodes CDR1 SGHTS and CDR2 YDEGEE. The CDR3 has 11 residues. CDR3 region: CASSPTYEQYF. Written as DNA, the CDR3 is TGTGCCAGCAGTCCTACCTACGAGCAGTACTTC.

The rearrangement links TRBV4-1 to TRBJ1-6; 10 positions match TRBD1. This CDR3 is built from 14 residues. V dropped 8 bases and J dropped 9; count of bases not matched to a gene: 7. Germline CDR1 is MGHRA and CDR2 is YSYEKL. The CDR3 protein is CASGPGDRGSPLHF. The CDR3, as DNA: TGCGCCAGCGGTCCGGGGGACAGGGGTTCACCCCTCCACTTT.

Here the CDR3 DNA reads TGTGCCAGCAGCTTGTTCGGACAGGGGGGCAACACTGAAGCTTTCTTT. It translates to CASSLFGQGGNTEAFF. This chain links TRBV5-6 with TRBJ1-1, with 10 bases that match TRBD1. This CDR3 region has 16 residues. Germline V gives CDR1 SGHDT, CDR2 YYEEEE. V was pared by 1 base and J by 2 bases, with 5 bases of the junction left unmatched.

The chain employs TRBV18 and TRBJ2-1; D uncertain. Germline CDR1 reads KGHSH; CDR2 reads LQKENI. Trimming stripped 0 bases from V and 7 bases from J, with 7 bases between. The CDR3 is 13 amino acids. In DNA form, the CDR3 reads TGTGCCAGCTCACCACCGAACGGGAATGAGCAGTTCTTC. It codes for CASSPPNGNEQFF.